This TCR beta chain emerged from a study of prognosis after radiotherapy for stage I lung cancer. This clonotype has at least ten counts. Antigen unknown. The study, taken as a whole, reports: Lower Shannon entropy after stereotactic body radiation therapy was observed in patients who went on to develop distant metastases.

The CDR3 spans 11 residues. Deletions cut 6 bases from V and 0 bases from J, with 5 bases between. The germline V gene encodes CDR1 DFQATT and CDR2 SNEGSKA (reference sequence). Genomic DNA served as the source from which two-round multiplex PCR generated TCR beta CDR3 amplicons. With primers specific to each TRBV and TRBJ gene, the first-round PCR was performed. The second PCR round used universal primers. TCRdb itself ran the multiplex PCR reads through MiXCR, one entry per CDR3 protein. The sample has 30,000 to 35,000 distinct CDR3 sequences, under 60% seen once. V usage is TRBV20-1 and J usage is TRBJ1-1; D remains ambiguous. The specimen was PBMCs, collected before or after stereotactic body radiation therapy (not recorded which). The TCR originated in a donor over 45 with non-small cell lung cancer. The CDR3 is CSALVNTEAFF. The CDR3 coding sequence is TGCAGTGCCTTAGTGAACACTGAAGCTTTCTTT.